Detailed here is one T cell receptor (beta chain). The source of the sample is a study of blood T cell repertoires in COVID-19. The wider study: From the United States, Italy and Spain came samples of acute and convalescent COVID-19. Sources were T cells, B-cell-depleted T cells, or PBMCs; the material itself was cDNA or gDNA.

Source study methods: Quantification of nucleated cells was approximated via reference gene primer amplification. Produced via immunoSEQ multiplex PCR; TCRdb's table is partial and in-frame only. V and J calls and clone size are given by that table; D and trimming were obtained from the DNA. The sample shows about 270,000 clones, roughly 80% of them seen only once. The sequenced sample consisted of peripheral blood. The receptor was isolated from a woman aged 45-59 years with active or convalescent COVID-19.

CDR3 DNA: TGTGCCAGCAGCCGTACTACTAGCGGGAGGGCCTACGGGGAGCTGTTTTTT. Its protein product is CASSRTTSGRAYGELFF. The rearrangement links TRBV3-1 (or the pseudogene TRBV3-2) to TRBJ2-2; the match to TRBD2 covers 13 bases. Germline V gene lookup returns CDR1 LGHDT and CDR2 YNNKEL (reference sequence). CDR3 length: 17 residues. After removal of 4 bases from V and 7 bases from J, the junction contained 9 bases not matched to a gene.